The following is a TCR beta chain sequence with its context. Its specificity is not known. The entry originates in a study of cytomegalovirus exposure and HLA in healthy donors. The PCR contained 60 Vbeta and 13 Jbeta primers. Here immunoSEQ multiplex PCR was the method, and the copy in TCRdb shows in-frame clones only, minus some. Counted here are more than 95,000 clones, approximately 76% occurring once; the ten biggest clones make up around 15%. V dropped 2 bases and J dropped 1 base, with 21 bases sitting between them. Per the germline V gene, CDR1 is SGHRS and CDR2 is YFSETQ. There are 19 residues in the CDR3. Among the donors, all were healthy bone marrow donors. Study findings and constraints: TCR beta sequences reportedly predicted the HLA-A and HLA-B alleles of most subjects accurately. The likely explanation for a cluster of highly shared sequence variants was sequencing artifact.

This TCR was sampled from a man in his fifties in good health and CMV-seropositive. Sequencing used PBMCs. The chain couples TRBV5-1 to TRBJ2-2; D possibly corresponds to TRBD2 (6 bases). Here the CDR3 DNA reads TGCGCCAGCAGCTTTCGCCCCCGGGACTCCACAGGGAACACCGGGGAGCTGTTTTTT. Protein: CASSFRPRDSTGNTGELFF.